These 29 T cell receptor beta chains share one sample of origin, sequenced in a study of blood T cell repertoires in COVID-19. Method: immunoSEQ multiplex PCR; TCRdb's copy keeps in-frame clones and lacks some. Among about 250,000 clones, almost 85% were seen once, and the ten largest hold approximately 9.1%. Specimen: PBMCs or T cells enriched from blood (not recorded which). The receptor set was obtained from a woman aged 45-65 years with acute COVID-19.

Only a few counts were recorded for this clone. The chain recombines TRBV19 with TRBJ1-5, with D uncertain. This CDR3 has 10 residues. The ends were cut back, 8 bases at V and 6 bases at J, with 5 bases in the middle. Germline V lookup: CDR1 LNHDA, CDR2 SQIVND (reference sequence). This CDR3 reads CASGGQPQHF. CDR3 nucleotide sequence: TGTGCCAGTGGAGGTCAGCCCCAGCATTTT. Full variable domain (remainder filled in from reference TRBV19 and TRBJ1-5): DGGITQSPKYLFRKEGQNVTLSCEQNLNHDAMYWYRQDPGQGLRLIYYSQIVNDFQKGDIAEGYSVSREKKESFPLTVTSAQKNPTAFYLCASGGQPQHFGDGTRLSIL.

This clone turned up a few times. This chain uses TRBV4-3 with TRBJ1-1; 12 bases fit TRBD1. Per germline, CDR1 LGHNA and CDR2 YSLEER. Trimming took 3 bases from V and 5 from J; bases not matched to a gene: 10. The CDR3 is 17 amino acids. CDR3 residues: CASSQQGTGGRRTEAFF. The CDR3 DNA is TGCGCCAGCAGCCAGCAAGGGACAGGGGGCCGGAGGACTGAAGCTTTCTTT.

This chain joins TRBV3-1 (or the pseudogene TRBV3-2) and TRBJ2-1; 9 bases match TRBD2. This CDR3 contains 14 residues. Germline V gene lookup returns CDR1 LGHDT and CDR2 YNNKEL (reference sequence). Trimming at V came to 2 bases and at J to 9 bases, leaving 5 bases not matched to a gene. CDR3 loop: CASSQLEAGGEQFF. CDR3 DNA sequence: TGTGCCAGCAGCCAACTAGAAGCGGGGGGTGAGCAGTTCTTC.

The chain links TRBV25-1 to TRBJ2-5; tentative D call: TRBD2 (6 bases). The CDR3 spans 11 residues. V shed 7 bases and J shed 5 bases, with 8 bases lying between them. Germline V gene data show CDR1 as MGHDK and CDR2 as SYGVNS. The CDR3 DNA reads as TGTGCCAGCAAGCGGGTCGAGACCCAGTACTTC. This gives the protein CASKRVETQYF.

The chain links TRBV3-1 (or the pseudogene TRBV3-2) to TRBJ1-2; 7 bases align to TRBD1. The CDR3 has 16 residues. V shed 4 bases, J shed 3 bases, and the junction held 11 bases outside the gene matches. The germline V gene encodes CDR1 LGHDT and CDR2 YNNKEL (reference sequence). CDR3 sequence reads: CASSRSGQATYYGYTF. CDR3 bases: TGTGCCAGCAGCCGAAGTGGACAGGCTACTTACTATGGCTACACCTTC.

The chain has TRBV19 and TRBJ2-3; 10 nucleotides line up with TRBD1. Germline V gene lookup returns CDR1 LNHDA and CDR2 SQIVND (reference sequence). The length of the CDR3 is 16 residues. V lost 4 bases, J lost 2 bases, and 6 bases stayed unmatched. The CDR3, as DNA: TGTGCCAGTAGTAGAGACAGGGGGCCCGCCACAGATACGCAGTATTTT. Translated, it gives CASSRDRGPATDTQYF.

The chain carries TRBV19 and TRBJ1-4; the match to TRBD1 covers 8 bases. This CDR3 has 14 amino acids. V lost 7 bases to trimming and J lost 7 bases; unmatched junction nucleotides: 8. Germline CDR1 LNHDA, CDR2 SQIVND (reference sequence). The CDR3 loop reads CASTDRGAGEKLFF. CDR3 sequence (DNA): TGTGCCAGTACCGACAGGGGCGCAGGTGAAAAACTGTTTTTT.

The chain employs TRBV4-3 and TRBJ1-4; D uncertain. This CDR3 has 16 amino acids. In germline, CDR1 is LGHNA, CDR2 YSLEER. V lost 0 bases to trimming and J lost 2 bases, with 10 bases between them. Here the CDR3 reads CASSQDRGFTNEKLFF. The CDR3 bases are TGCGCCAGCAGCCAAGATCGCGGGTTTACTAATGAAAAACTGTTTTTT.

The chain is built from TRBV5-6 and TRBJ1-1; 7 nucleotides match TRBD1. The germline gives CDR1 SGHDT, CDR2 YYEEEE. V lost 4 bases and J lost 2; bases outside the gene matches: 17. There are 18 residues in the CDR3. CDR3 sequence: CASSPWGSNRGSNTEAFF. The DNA of the CDR3 is TGTGCCAGCAGCCCTTGGGGATCTAACAGGGGTTCAAACACTGAAGCTTTCTTT.

The CDR3 sequence is CASSMKRGALNEQFF. The CDR3 DNA follows: TGTGCCAGTAGTATGAAGCGGGGGGCCCTCAATGAGCAGTTCTTC. The rearrangement joins TRBV19 to TRBJ2-1; 9 bases map to TRBD2. The germline V gene encodes CDR1 LNHDA and CDR2 SQIVND (reference sequence). V was clipped by 3 bases and J by 6 bases; unmatched bases: 6. The CDR3 loop spans 15 amino acids.

This chain uses TRBV5-1 with TRBJ2-5; the D gene is possibly TRBD2 (5 bases). The CDR3 loop spans 16 amino acids. V shed 0 bases and J shed 2 bases, with 14 bases lying between them. Germline assignment: CDR1 SGHRS and CDR2 YFSETQ. The CDR3 DNA follows: TGCGCCAGCAGCTTGGTACTAGGCGGAACGCAAGAGACCCAGTACTTC. It specifies CASSLVLGGTQETQYF.

The V gene is TRBV18, the J gene TRBJ2-3; 8 bases line up with TRBD1. With V trimmed by 8 bases and J by 3 bases, 10 bases remained unmatched. The CDR3 sequence is 15 residues long. Germline values: CDR1 KGHSH, CDR2 LQKENI. The CDR3 DNA follows: TGTGCCAGCCAACCCCAGGGGGCTGCGACAGATACGCAGTATTTT. This translates into CASQPQGAATDTQYF. Based on the CDR3 plus reference TRBV18 and TRBJ2-3, the full variable domain is NAGVMQNPRHLVRRRGQEARLRCSPMKGHSHVYWYRQLPEEGLKFMVYLQKENIIDESGMPKERFSAEFPKEGPSILRIQQVVRGDSAAYFCASQPQGAATDTQYFGPGTRLTVL.

This clone was recorded at least ten times. The chain employs TRBV7-2 and TRBJ1-4; possible D gene TRBD1, 6 bases. This CDR3 spans 15 amino acids. The germline gives CDR1 SGHTA, CDR2 FQGNSA. V lost 3 bases, J lost 4 bases, and 12 bases lay in between. CDR3 DNA: TGTGCCAGCAGCTTCCAGGGGACAATTAATGAAAAACTGTTTTTT. This gives the protein CASSFQGTINEKLFF.

CDR3 nucleotide sequence: TGTGCCAGCACCCGGGACATAATAGCTTTCTTT. It translates to CASTRDIIAFF. The V and J genes are TRBV6-5 and TRBJ1-1; perhaps TRBD1 as D (6 bases). V lost 7 bases, J lost 10 bases, and 13 bases lay in between. The CDR3 is 11 amino acids. The germline V gene has CDR1 MNHEY and CDR2 SVGAGI.

This clone was seen only a few times. The chain recombines TRBV7-6 with TRBJ2-7, with 8 positions matching TRBD1. The CDR3 covers 15 residues. Per the germline V gene, CDR1 is SGHVS and CDR2 is FNYEAQ. After removal of 5 bases from V and 6 bases from J, the junction contained 12 bases not matched to a gene. The CDR3 DNA is TGTGCCAGCAGCCCTGGACAGGGTGGTCTGGGCGAGCAGTACTTC. Protein: CASSPGQGGLGEQYF.

V and J are TRBV7-6 and TRBJ1-1; TRBD1 is a possible D gene (6 bases). The V end lost 1 base, the J end lost 0 bases, and 12 bases lay between the germline ends. The length of the CDR3 is 16 residues. Germline-derived CDR1 and CDR2 are SGHVS and FNYEAQ. The CDR3 is CASSLGWGGVNTEAFF. The CDR3 DNA is TGTGCCAGCAGCTTAGGGTGGGGGGGCGTGAACACTGAAGCTTTCTTT.

J is TRBJ1-2 and V is TRBV7-2; D remains ambiguous. The CDR3 has 14 residues. Trimming took off 5 bases at V and 10 bases at J, with 20 bases between the two ends. Germline CDR1 reads SGHTA; CDR2 reads FQGNSA. CDR3 DNA: TGTGCCAGCAGCGCGGGGAGTACCGCGTGGGCCTACACCTTC. It codes for CASSAGSTAWAYTF. The variable domain in full, completed from reference TRBV7-2 and TRBJ1-2, reads GAGVSQSPSNKVTEKGKDVELRCDPISGHTALYWYRQSLGQGLEFLIYFQGNSAPDKSGLPSDRFSAERTGGSVSTLTIQRTQQEDSAVYLCASSAGSTAWAYTFGSGTRLTVV.

The chain couples TRBV19 to TRBJ2-2, with D maybe TRBD2 (5 bases). The germline V and J ends were trimmed by 3 bases and 7 bases, with 12 bases remaining between them. In germline, CDR1 is LNHDA, CDR2 SQIVND (reference sequence). CDR3 length equals 14 residues. CDR3 nucleotides: TGTGCCAGTAGTATCACGGGATGGGGCGGGGAGCTGTTTTTT. Translation: CASSITGWGGELFF.

The J gene is TRBJ1-2, the V gene TRBV12-3 or TRBV12-4; D call uncertain. The V and J ends lost 6 bases and 4 bases respectively, with 12 bases between them. This CDR3 has 13 amino acids. CDR3: CASRRAGFYGYTF. CDR3 in DNA: TGTGCCAGCAGGAGGGCTGGGTTCTATGGCTACACCTTC.

V and J are TRBV7-9 and TRBJ2-2; 7 bases are a match to TRBD1. The J segment lost 0 bases and the V segment lost 3 bases, leaving 7 bases of the junction unmatched. The CDR3 is 17 residues long. Germline CDR1 SEHNR, CDR2 FQNEAQ (reference sequence). In DNA form, the CDR3 reads TGTGCCAGCAGCTTCGTCGTTGGGACAGCGAACACCGGGGAGCTGTTTTTT. Amino acids: CASSFVVGTANTGELFF.

This clone showed up just once. Other DNA sequences in this sample translate to the same CDR3. The chain uses TRBV2 and TRBJ1-1, with D uncertain. The CDR3 runs 14 residues. Per the germline V gene, CDR1 is SNHLY and CDR2 is FYNNEI. Trimming removed 3 bases from V and 1 base from J, with 9 bases in between. CDR3 sequence reads: CASSEIKRNTEAFF. The CDR3 DNA reads as TGTGCCAGCAGTGAGATTAAGCGGAACACTGAAGCTTTCTTT.

The V call is TRBV30, the J call TRBJ1-5; D is possibly TRBD1 (5 bases). The germline V gene has CDR1 GTSNPN and CDR2 SVGIG (reference sequence). This CDR3 contains 16 residues. The V gene lost 1 base and the J gene lost 4 bases, with 17 bases spanning the gap. This CDR3 reads CAWSGSTRVGNQPQHF. The CDR3 bases are TGTGCCTGGAGTGGCTCCACCAGGGTGGGGAATCAGCCCCAGCATTTT. Combining the CDR3 with reference TRBV30 and TRBJ1-5 gives the whole variable domain SQTIHQWPATLVQPVGSPLSLECTVEGTSNPNLYWYRQAAGRGLQLLFYSVGIGQISSEVPQNLSASRPQDRQFILSSKKLLLSDSGFYLCAWSGSTRVGNQPQHFGDGTRLSIL.

The chain uses TRBV7-9 and TRBJ2-1; 12 bases are a match to TRBD2. V was clipped by 1 base and J by 7 bases; unmatched bases: 8. The length of the CDR3 is 17 residues. From germline, CDR1 is SEHNR and CDR2 FQNEAQ (reference sequence). The CDR3 DNA reads TGTGCCAGCAGCTTAGAGGCTAGCGGGGGGGTAGGTAATGAGCAGTTCTTC. Encoded protein: CASSLEASGGVGNEQFF.

The chain is built from TRBV14 and TRBJ1-1; D is undetermined. V was pared by 4 bases and J by 10 bases, with 10 bases between. Germline loops: CDR1 SGHDN, CDR2 FVKESK. The CDR3 extends over 11 amino acids. The CDR3 DNA is TGTGCCAGCAGCCTCCGAGGGTCAGCTTTCTTT. It specifies CASSLRGSAFF.

This chain uses TRBV19 with TRBJ1-2; a possible D gene is TRBD1 (5 bases). The CDR3 contains 15 residues. Germline CDR1 LNHDA, CDR2 SQIVND (reference sequence). V lost 4 bases, J lost 8 bases, and 20 bases lay in between. The CDR3 loop is CASSTGLRTTRGYTF. CDR3 nucleotides: TGTGCCAGTAGTACAGGGCTCCGAACTACCAGAGGCTACACCTTC.

The chain carries TRBV18 and TRBJ1-1, with 10 bases fitting TRBD1. The CDR3 sequence is 14 residues long. V gave up 4 bases and J gave up 5 bases; unmatched junction bases: 4. Germline loops: CDR1 KGHSH, CDR2 LQKENI. The CDR3 sequence is CASSQDRGRTEAFF. The CDR3 region has the DNA TGTGCCAGCTCACAGGACAGGGGGAGGACTGAAGCTTTCTTT. The entire variable domain, with the rest obtained from reference TRBV18 and TRBJ1-1, is as follows: NAGVMQNPRHLVRRRGQEARLRCSPMKGHSHVYWYRQLPEEGLKFMVYLQKENIIDESGMPKERFSAEFPKEGPSILRIQQVVRGDSAAYFCASSQDRGRTEAFFGQGTRLTVV.

The chain uses TRBV27 and TRBJ2-1; perhaps TRBD2 as D (7 bases). In germline, CDR1 is MNHEY, CDR2 SMNVEV (reference sequence). V was cut by 9 bases and J by 7 bases, with 22 bases left in between. This CDR3 has 15 residues. In DNA form, the CDR3 reads TGTGCCAGTCTTACATCGCGGGGGCCTATAAATGAGCAGTTCTTC. It yields the protein CASLTSRGPINEQFF.

The chain is built from TRBV5-1 and TRBJ2-5; TRBD2 might be the D (6 bases). V was pared by 4 bases and J by 2 bases, with 12 bases between. This CDR3 has 14 residues. Germline CDR1 reads SGHRS; CDR2 reads YFSETQ. In DNA form, the CDR3 reads TGCGCCAGCAGCGATGGGACTTCTCAAGAGACCCAGTACTTC. As protein: CASSDGTSQETQYF.

This clone came up once. The V call is TRBV5-4, the J call TRBJ1-3; tentative D call: TRBD1 (5 bases). CDR1 is SGHNT and CDR2 is YYREEE in the germline V gene (reference sequence). V gave up 1 base and J gave up 1 base, with 12 bases separating them. The CDR3 consists of 16 residues. In DNA form, the CDR3 reads TGTGCCAGCAGCTTGTGGCAGGGTATTTCTGGAAACACCATATATTTT. It is translated as CASSLWQGISGNTIYF. The whole variable domain, remainder taken from reference TRBV5-4 and TRBJ1-3, is ETGVTQSPTHLIKTRGQQVTLRCSSQSGHNTVSWYQQALGQGPQFIFQYYREEENGRGNFPPRFSGLQFPNYSSELNVNALELDDSALYLCASSLWQGISGNTIYFGEGSWLTVV.